The clone carrying this TCR beta chain was seen only once. Antigen specificity is unknown. It may be a read error: a sequence one base away is much more abundant. The CDR3 loop spans 13 amino acids. Looked up from germline, CDR1 is SGHTA and CDR2 is FQGNSA. The data belong to a study of blood T cells in healthy people across ages. Findings and caveats of the study: Calculation of diversity from one million T cells yielded estimates considered to be underestimates. TCR beta diversity per million T cells fell roughly linearly with age.

The second PCR ran about 6 to 12 cycles with a sample-barcoded 5' primer and J-beta primers. TCRdb re-called the 5' RACE reads through MiXCR, storing one row per CDR3 protein. The sample consists of around 1.7 million distinct CDR3 sequences, roughly 28% of them appearing once. The rearrangement joins TRBV7-2 to TRBJ2-7; 9 nucleotides align to TRBD2. The sample comprised blood. The receptor comes from a woman aged 30 to 39 in good health. CDR3 bases: TGTGCCAACAGCTTTAAACTAGCGGGCGAGCAGTACTTC. Protein: CANSFKLAGEQYF.